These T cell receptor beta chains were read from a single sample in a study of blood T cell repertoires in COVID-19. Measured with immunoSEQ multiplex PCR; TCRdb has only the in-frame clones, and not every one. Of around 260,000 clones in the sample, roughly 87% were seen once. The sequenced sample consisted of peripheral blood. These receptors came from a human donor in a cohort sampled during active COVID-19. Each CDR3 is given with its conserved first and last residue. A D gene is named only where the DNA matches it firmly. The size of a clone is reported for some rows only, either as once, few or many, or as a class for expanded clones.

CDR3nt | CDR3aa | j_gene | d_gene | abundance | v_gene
TGTGCCAGCAGCGCCCGGGGAAGGGATGGCACAGATACGCAGTATTTT | CASSARGRDGTDTQYF | TRBJ2-3 | NA | NA | TRBV9
TGTGCCAGCAGCGCACAACAGGGGATCCCGAACACTGAAGCTTTCTTT | CASSAQQGIPNTEAFF | TRBJ1-1 | TRBD1 | NA | TRBV7-9
TGTGCCAGCAGCGTAGGGGACAGGGGAGGAGGAGAGACCCAGTACTTC | CASSVGDRGGGETQYF | TRBJ2-5 | TRBD1 | NA | TRBV9
TGTGCCTGGAGTAAAAGGAGATTAGGAAACACCATATATTTT | CAWSKRRLGNTIYF | TRBJ1-3 | NA | once | TRBV30
TGTGCCAGCAGCCCGGGGGGGTACGAGCAGTACTTC | CASSPGGYEQYF | TRBJ2-7 | TRBD2 | NA | TRBV7-9
TGTGCCCCAAACCCCGGAAGGGGGCGACAGGGTGGCTACACCTTC | CAPNPGRGRQGGYTF | TRBJ1-2 | TRBD1 | NA | TRBV7-8
TGTGCCAGCAGCTTAACTCTAGAGACCCAGTACTTC | CASSLTLETQYF | TRBJ2-5 | NA | once | TRBV7-8
TGTGCTAGTGCCCAGAAACAGGGCGGCAATCAGCCCCAGCATTTT | CASAQKQGGNQPQHF | TRBJ1-5 | NA | NA | TRBV12-5
TGTGCCAGCAGCCTCCACTCCGGGACAGGGGGCTATAATTCACCCCTCCACTTT | CASSLHSGTGGYNSPLHF | TRBJ1-6 | TRBD1 | NA | TRBV3-1/TRBV3-2
TGTGCCAGCTCACCAGGACGGGGGAACACTGAAGCTTTCTTT | CASSPGRGNTEAFF | TRBJ1-1 | NA | NA | TRBV18
TGTGCCAGTATGGGCCATCCGGCTGAAGCTTTCTTT | CASMGHPAEAFF | TRBJ1-1 | NA | NA | TRBV19
TGTGCCAGCAGCTTGGCTCCTTCAGGGAACTATGGCTACACCTTC | CASSLAPSGNYGYTF | TRBJ1-2 | NA | NA | TRBV5-6
TGTGCCAGCAGCCGAGGTGATGTTGTTAGCACTGAAGCTTTCTTT | CASSRGDVVSTEAFF | TRBJ1-1 | NA | NA | TRBV7-6
TGTGCCAGCAGTTCCAAACAGGCAAGGAACACTGAAGCTTTCTTT | CASSSKQARNTEAFF | TRBJ1-1 | NA | NA | TRBV2